These T cell receptor beta chains were read from a single sample in a study of CD8+ T cells in alopecia areata. Some clones are missing from TCRdb's copy, which holds only in-frame ones; the method was immunoSEQ multiplex PCR. The sample has about 280,000 clones, about three fifths seen once. This specimen was CD4+ T cells sorted from blood, taken at week 24, from a patient treated with tofacitinib. The receptors were sampled from a human donor with alopecia areata. CDR3s include the opening cysteine and the closing phenylalanine or tryptophan. The D gene is left open where the match is weak. Some rows mark clone size as missing; the rest say once, few, many or name a class of expanded clone.

V gene: TRBV5-6
D gene: .
clone size: .
J gene: TRBJ2-5
CDR3 DNA: TGTGCCAGCAGCTTGGGTGGACTGGGGGAGACCCAGTACTTC
CDR3 protein: CASSLGGLGETQYF

V gene: TRBV4-1
D gene: .
clone size: .
J gene: TRBJ1-5
CDR3 DNA: TGCGCCAGCAGCCAAGTGCGGGGCCCCACAAATCAGCCCCAGCATTTT
CDR3 protein: CASSQVRGPTNQPQHF

V gene: TRBV5-6
D gene: TRBD1
clone size: .
J gene: TRBJ1-2
CDR3 DNA: TGTGCCAGCAGCCCGGGAGGACAGGGAAGCTATGGCTACACCTTC
CDR3 protein: CASSPGGQGSYGYTF

V gene: TRBV10-3
D gene: .
clone size: .
J gene: TRBJ2-7
CDR3 DNA: TGTGCCATCGGCAGGGTTGACGAGCAGTACTTC
CDR3 protein: CAIGRVDEQYF

V gene: TRBV30
D gene: .
clone size: .
J gene: TRBJ2-3
CDR3 DNA: TGTGCCTGGAGTGTACAAACAGGGAGGACAGATACGCAGTATTTT
CDR3 protein: CAWSVQTGRTDTQYF

V gene: TRBV6-9
D gene: TRBD2
clone size: .
J gene: TRBJ2-5
CDR3 DNA: TGTGCCAGCAGTTACCCTCGGACTAGCGAGCCAGAGACCCAGTACTTC
CDR3 protein: CASSYPRTSEPETQYF

V gene: TRBV7-3
D gene: TRBD2
clone size: .
J gene: TRBJ2-7
CDR3 DNA: TGTGCCAGCAGCTTACAGCGGGGGTTAAGCTACGAGCAGTACTTC
CDR3 protein: CASSLQRGLSYEQYF

V gene: TRBV5-1
D gene: .
clone size: .
J gene: TRBJ1-6
CDR3 DNA: TGCGCCAGCAGCTTGTGGGACATCGGTTCACCCCTCCACTTT
CDR3 protein: CASSLWDIGSPLHF

V gene: TRBV7-8
D gene: .
clone size: .
J gene: TRBJ2-7
CDR3 DNA: TGTGCCAGCAGCTTAGCCGTGACAGCGACCTACGAGCAGTACTTC
CDR3 protein: CASSLAVTATYEQYF

V gene: TRBV14
D gene: .
clone size: .
J gene: TRBJ2-1
CDR3 DNA: TGTGCCAGCAGCCAAGTTGCTGGAACCTACAATGAGCAGTTCTTC
CDR3 protein: CASSQVAGTYNEQFF

V gene: TRBV27
D gene: TRBD1
clone size: .
J gene: TRBJ2-7
CDR3 DNA: TGTGCCAGCAGTTCCCGACCGGGACAGGGGAGCAGGGGGAGTGCAATTAGCTCCTACGAGCAGTACTTC
CDR3 protein: CASSSRPGQGSRGSAISSYEQYF

V gene: TRBV4-1
D gene: .
clone size: .
J gene: TRBJ1-1
CDR3 DNA: TGCGCCAGCAGCCAAGGCATCAGGGGCACTGAAGCTTTCTTT
CDR3 protein: CASSQGIRGTEAFF

V gene: TRBV5-1
D gene: .
clone size: .
J gene: TRBJ1-1
CDR3 DNA: TGCGCCAGCAGCTTGAATTTGAGGATCAACACTGAAGCTTTCTTT
CDR3 protein: CASSLNLRINTEAFF

V gene: TRBV29-1
D gene: .
clone size: .
J gene: TRBJ2-7
CDR3 DNA: TGCAGCGTTGAAGGGGCAGCTCCCTCCTACGAGCAGTACTTC
CDR3 protein: CSVEGAAPSYEQYF

V gene: TRBV19
D gene: .
clone size: .
J gene: TRBJ1-1
CDR3 DNA: TGTGCCAGTCGCATCGGGCCAGGGAAGGCTGAAGCTTTCTTT
CDR3 protein: CASRIGPGKAEAFF

V gene: TRBV4-1
D gene: .
clone size: few
J gene: TRBJ2-1
CDR3 DNA: TGCGCCAGCAGCCTCACCAGGGATACCTACAATGAGCAGTTCTTC
CDR3 protein: CASSLTRDTYNEQFF

V gene: TRBV9
D gene: TRBD1
clone size: few
J gene: TRBJ2-2
CDR3 DNA: TGTGCCAGCAGCGTAGCCCTCGGGACAGCTGGGGAGCTGTTTTTT
CDR3 protein: CASSVALGTAGELFF

V gene: TRBV28
D gene: .
clone size: .
J gene: TRBJ1-4
CDR3 DNA: TGTGCCAGCAGTACCGGGGACGCAAGGAAACTGTTTTTT
CDR3 protein: CASSTGDARKLFF

V gene: TRBV5-1
D gene: TRBD1
clone size: .
J gene: TRBJ1-1
CDR3 DNA: TGCGCCAGCAGCGACCGGGACAGGGGGCGCGGCACTGAAGCTTTCTTT
CDR3 protein: CASSDRDRGRGTEAFF

V gene: TRBV25-1
D gene: .
clone size: few
J gene: TRBJ1-1
CDR3 DNA: TGTGCCAGCAGTGGCAGGAGCATGAACACTGAAGCTTTCTTT
CDR3 protein: CASSGRSMNTEAFF

V gene: TRBV10-3
D gene: TRBD1
clone size: few
J gene: TRBJ2-2
CDR3 DNA: TGTGCCATCAGTTCACAGGGGGTCGACGGGGAGCTGTTTTTT
CDR3 protein: CAISSQGVDGELFF

V gene: TRBV30
D gene: .
clone size: .
J gene: TRBJ1-2
CDR3 DNA: TGTGCCTGGAGAAGGGCTAACTATGGCTACACCTTC
CDR3 protein: CAWRRANYGYTF

V gene: TRBV5-1
D gene: .
clone size: .
J gene: TRBJ1-1
CDR3 DNA: TGCGCCAGCAGCTTGGACAGAACATACACTGAAGCTTTCTTT
CDR3 protein: CASSLDRTYTEAFF

V gene: TRBV2
D gene: .
clone size: .
J gene: TRBJ2-7
CDR3 DNA: TGTGCCAGCAAGGTCGGGGGCGGCTCCTACGAGCAGTACTTC
CDR3 protein: CASKVGGGSYEQYF

V gene: TRBV6-5
D gene: .
clone size: .
J gene: TRBJ2-4
CDR3 DNA: TGTGCCAGCAGTTACTCGACCGCGGGACACCAGTACTTC
CDR3 protein: CASSYSTAGHQYF

V gene: TRBV29-1
D gene: TRBD1
clone size: .
J gene: TRBJ2-1
CDR3 DNA: TGCAGCGTTGAAGACACATTACCAAACAGGGGGCCTATGGATGAGCAGTTCTTC
CDR3 protein: CSVEDTLPNRGPMDEQFF

V gene: TRBV28
D gene: .
clone size: few
J gene: TRBJ2-7
CDR3 DNA: TGTGCCAGCAGTTCCCCCGGCTACGAGCAGTACTTC
CDR3 protein: CASSSPGYEQYF

V gene: TRBV5-5
D gene: .
clone size: .
J gene: TRBJ1-6
CDR3 DNA: TGTGCCAGCAGCACTGGGTCGGTACGGTCACCCCTCCACTTT
CDR3 protein: CASSTGSVRSPLHF

V gene: TRBV7-2
D gene: .
clone size: few
J gene: TRBJ1-1
CDR3 DNA: TGTGCCAGCAGCTTGACAGGCCTGAACACTGAAGCTTTCTTT
CDR3 protein: CASSLTGLNTEAFF

V gene: TRBV29-1
D gene: .
clone size: .
J gene: TRBJ1-2
CDR3 DNA: TGCAGCTCCCCTGGGGGGACGGTCGACTATGGCTACACCTTC
CDR3 protein: CSSPGGTVDYGYTF

V gene: TRBV7-3
D gene: .
clone size: once
J gene: TRBJ2-5
CDR3 DNA: TGTGCCAGCAGCACTGACCCCCAGTTCCCCCAGTACTTC
CDR3 protein: CASSTDPQFPQYF

V gene: TRBV4-1
D gene: .
clone size: .
J gene: TRBJ1-2
CDR3 DNA: TGCGCCAGCAGCCAAGATCCAGTCAACTATGGCTACACCTTC
CDR3 protein: CASSQDPVNYGYTF

V gene: TRBV29-1
D gene: .
clone size: few
J gene: TRBJ2-3
CDR3 DNA: TGCAGCGTTGTACGGGGGAAAGATACGCAGTATTTT
CDR3 protein: CSVVRGKDTQYF

V gene: TRBV27
D gene: .
clone size: .
J gene: TRBJ2-7
CDR3 DNA: TGTGCCAGCAGTTTATTGGGGACTGGCTACGAGCAGTACTTC
CDR3 protein: CASSLLGTGYEQYF

V gene: TRBV30
D gene: .
clone size: .
J gene: TRBJ2-2
CDR3 DNA: TGTGCCTGGAGGATGCAGGACACCGGGGAGCTGTTTTTT
CDR3 protein: CAWRMQDTGELFF

V gene: TRBV29-1
D gene: .
clone size: few
J gene: TRBJ2-7
CDR3 DNA: TGCAGCTTCAGGAGGGGAAGGTTTTACGAGCAGTACTTC
CDR3 protein: CSFRRGRFYEQYF

V gene: TRBV30
D gene: TRBD2
clone size: .
J gene: TRBJ2-1
CDR3 DNA: TGTGCCTGGAGAAGGAGCGGGGGGCGCAATGAGCAGTTCTTC
CDR3 protein: CAWRRSGGRNEQFF

V gene: TRBV2
D gene: .
clone size: .
J gene: TRBJ2-1
CDR3 DNA: TGTGCCAGCCATAACGCAGGAGGGCAGTTCTTC
CDR3 protein: CASHNAGGQFF

V gene: TRBV27
D gene: .
clone size: .
J gene: TRBJ1-1
CDR3 DNA: TGTGCCAGCAGTGTACAGGGTAGGACTGAAGCTTTCTTT
CDR3 protein: CASSVQGRTEAFF

V gene: TRBV30
D gene: .
clone size: .
J gene: TRBJ2-5
CDR3 DNA: TGTGCCTTCAGTACTCAAGAGACCCAGTACTTC
CDR3 protein: CAFSTQETQYF

V gene: TRBV7-3
D gene: TRBD1
clone size: once
J gene: TRBJ2-7
CDR3 DNA: TGTGCCAGCAGCCGTTCTATGACAGGGGGCTCCTACGAGCAGTACTTC
CDR3 protein: CASSRSMTGGSYEQYF

V gene: TRBV30
D gene: .
clone size: .
J gene: TRBJ2-7
CDR3 DNA: TGTGCCTGGAGACTAAGGGGACGGGGATTCTACGAGCAGTACTTC
CDR3 protein: CAWRLRGRGFYEQYF